Following are 5 T cell receptor beta chains from one sample sequenced in a study of vaccination and CD4 T cells after COVID-19. No antigen is known for these receptors. Treatment specified: approximately 11-day PBMC culture with coronavirus spike peptide pools or control peptides (ViraFEST assay). The Oncomine TCR Beta short-read assay sequenced DNA from cultured CD4+ T cells. TCRdb re-called the PCR reads through MiXCR, storing one row per CDR3 protein. The sample includes some 13,000 distinct CDR3 sequences, around 38% of them seen just once. Sequencing input: CD4+ T cells from blood, cultured in vitro. These receptors were collected from a human donor who had recovered from COVID-19.

There are a few counts of this clonotype. The CDR3 protein is CASSTTGTGSTDTQYF. In nucleotides, the CDR3 is TGTGCCAGTAGTACAACCGGGACAGGCAGCACAGATACGCAGTATTTT. The rearrangement joins TRBV19 to TRBJ2-3; 8 bases agree with TRBD1. V lost 4 bases to trimming and J lost 0 bases; unmatched junction nucleotides: 6. This CDR3 spans 16 amino acids. Germline V gives CDR1 LNHDA, CDR2 SQIVND (reference sequence). The variable domain in full, completed from reference TRBV19 and TRBJ2-3, reads DGGITQSPKYLFRKEGQNVTLSCEQNLNHDAMYWYRQDPGQGLRLIYYSQIVNDFQKGDIAEGYSVSREKKESFPLTVTSAQKNPTAFYLCASSTTGTGSTDTQYFGPGTRLTVL.

The chain employs TRBV20-1 and TRBJ2-2, with D perhaps given as TRBD1 or TRBD2 (5 bases each). CDR3 length equals 15 residues. Trimming took 1 base from V and 5 from J, leaving 14 bases between them. CDR1 is DFQATT, CDR2 SNEGSKA, per germline (reference sequence). This chain's CDR3 is CSARARGAWTGELFF. Written as DNA, the CDR3 is TGCAGTGCTAGAGCGAGAGGGGCTTGGACCGGGGAGCTGTTTTTT.

V is TRBV28 and J is TRBJ2-6; TRBD2 matches at 9 bases. CDR1 MDHEN and CDR2 SYDVKM come from the germline V gene. The CDR3 is 18 residues long. Trimming took 5 bases from V and 3 from J; bases not matched to a gene: 11. In nucleotides, the CDR3 is TGTGCCAGCAGTCCGCCGATAGCGGGAGTTGGTGGGGCCAACGTCCTGACTTTC. Its protein is CASSPPIAGVGGANVLTF. Combining the CDR3 with reference TRBV28 and TRBJ2-6 gives the whole variable domain DVKVTQSSRYLVKRTGEKVFLECVQDMDHENMFWYRQDPGLGLRLIYFSYDVKMKEKGDIPEGYSVSREKKERFSLILESASTNQTSMYLCASSPPIAGVGGANVLTFGAGSRLTVL.

The rearrangement joins TRBV5-4 to TRBJ2-5; 8 positions match TRBD1. The junction had 10 bases not matched to a gene; V was cut back by 4 bases and J by 5 bases. Germline V lookup: CDR1 SGHNT, CDR2 YYREEE (reference sequence). This CDR3 is built from 15 residues. The CDR3: CASSRSGQGLETQYF. Here the CDR3 DNA reads TGTGCCAGCAGCCGATCCGGACAGGGACTGGAGACCCAGTACTTC.

This clonotype appeared a few times. The chain carries TRBV27 and TRBJ2-3; a possible D gene is TRBD2 (6 bases). CDR3 length: 15 amino acids. Germline V gene lookup returns CDR1 MNHEY and CDR2 SMNVEV (reference sequence). V dropped 8 bases and J dropped 1 base, with 16 bases sitting between them. The CDR3 reads CASGRRAIGTDTQYF. The CDR3 nucleotides are TGTGCCAGCGGTAGGAGGGCAATTGGCACAGATACGCAGTATTTT.